The clone carrying this T cell receptor beta chain was found many times. Patients picked for sequencing had shown CD8+CD57+ cell expansion detected by flow cytometry. CDR3 length equals 17 residues. Per germline, CDR1 SNHLY and CDR2 FYNNEI. V trimming: 3 bases; J trimming: 7 bases; junction bases outside the gene matches: 15. This sample is part of a study of CD8+CD57+ T cells in acquired aplastic anemia. Genomic DNA, the template, was used for profiling of the TCR beta VDJ and CDR3. TCRdb passed the reads through MiXCR, listing each CDR3 protein once. In the table there are some 150,000 distinct CDR3 sequences, 40% to 50% of which are singletons.

The rearrangement links TRBV2 to TRBJ2-3; TRBD1 matches 8 bases. Sequencing input: sorted CD4+, CD8+, or CD8+CD57+ T cells (not recorded which) from PBMCs. The source is a human donor with aplastic anemia. Written as DNA, the CDR3 is TGTGCCAGCAGTGAGGTCAGCTGGCAGGGGGCCTTCTATACGCAGTATTTT. It yields the protein CASSEVSWQGAFYTQYF.